Listed below are T cell receptor beta chains from one sample, sequenced in a study of blood T cell repertoires in COVID-19. Method: immunoSEQ multiplex PCR; TCRdb's copy keeps in-frame clones and lacks some. The sample holds roughly 70,000 clones; 90% to 95% are singletons and the top ten take 7.5% to 9%. Sequencing used peripheral blood. The receptors derive from a human donor in a cohort sampled during active COVID-19. The CDR3 runs from the conserved cysteine through the conserved F or W. A D gene is named only where the DNA matches it firmly. Rows give clone size only sometimes, using once, few, many, or a class for an expanded clone.

CSATGGYGYTF	TGCAGTGCTACCGGGGGCTATGGCTACACCTTC	NA	TRBV20-1	NA	TRBJ1-2
CASSGGGSNYGYTF	TGTGCCAGCAGCGGCGGGGGATCTAACTATGGCTACACCTTC	NA	TRBV9	NA	TRBJ1-2
CASSLGTQDTEAFF	TGTGCCAGCAGCTTAGGGACACAGGACACTGAAGCTTTCTTT	NA	TRBV7-9	NA	TRBJ1-1
CASSSIEGDDRRRNEAFF	TGTGCCAGCAGCTCGATAGAGGGAGACGACAGGAGGAGGAATGAAGCTTTCTTT	NA	TRBV11-2	NA	TRBJ1-1
CASSRDGSSYEQYF	TGTGCCAGCAGCCGGGACGGGAGCTCCTACGAGCAGTACTTC	NA	TRBV27	once	TRBJ2-7
CASTRASTNYGYTF	TGTGCCAGTACCAGGGCCAGTACTAACTATGGCTACACCTTC	NA	TRBV19	NA	TRBJ1-2
CASSPLDRGAYEQYF	TGCGCCAGCAGCCCCCTAGACAGGGGGGCCTACGAGCAGTACTTC	TRBD1	TRBV4-1	NA	TRBJ2-7
CASTQTGGSGANVLTF	TGTGCCAGCACTCAGACAGGGGGCTCTGGGGCCAACGTCCTGACTTTC	TRBD1	TRBV5-4	NA	TRBJ2-6
CASSTSGTRYGYTF	TGTGCCAGCAGCACCTCCGGGACACGCTATGGCTACACCTTC	NA	TRBV9	NA	TRBJ1-2
CASSPSGEAVEEQYF	TGTGCCAGTAGTCCCAGCGGGGAGGCCGTTGAGGAGCAGTACTTC	TRBD2	TRBV19	few	TRBJ2-7
CASSSNFLSSYEQYF	TGCGCCAGCAGCAGCAATTTCTTGAGCTCCTACGAGCAGTACTTC	NA	TRBV5-1	NA	TRBJ2-7
CASFATGLRGYTF	TGTGCCAGTTTTGCAACAGGCCTCCGAGGCTACACCTTC	NA	TRBV25-1	NA	TRBJ1-2
CASSLGLAFYEQYF	TGTGCCAGCAGCTTAGGACTAGCGTTTTACGAGCAGTACTTC	TRBD2	TRBV7-2	many	TRBJ2-7
CACKQGGGTEAFF	TGTGCCTGTAAGCAGGGTGGTGGCACTGAAGCTTTCTTT	NA	TRBV30	NA	TRBJ1-1
CASSFDRGEYEQYF	TGTGCCAGCAGCTTCGACAGGGGGGAATACGAGCAGTACTTC	TRBD1	TRBV7-2	NA	TRBJ2-7
CASTRQGGGQPQHF	TGTGCCAGCACCCGACAGGGAGGTGGTCAGCCCCAGCATTTT	TRBD1	TRBV28	NA	TRBJ1-5
CAIRSSVSNQPQHF	TGTGCCATCCGGTCTTCCGTAAGCAATCAGCCCCAGCATTTT	NA	TRBV28	NA	TRBJ1-5
CASSVTGQGTDGYTF	TGTGCCAGCAGCGTTACGGGACAGGGGACGGATGGCTACACCTTC	TRBD1	TRBV9	NA	TRBJ1-2
CSASEQRGTGSNEQYF	TGCAGTGCTAGTGAACAGAGGGGGACAGGGTCAAACGAGCAGTACTTC	TRBD1	TRBV20-1	few	TRBJ2-7
CASSYGGGSTEAFF	TGTGCCAGCAGTTACGGTGGGGGCTCCACTGAAGCTTTCTTT	NA	TRBV6-5	once	TRBJ1-1
CAFLQGQYEQYF	TGTGCCTTCCTCCAGGGACAGTACGAGCAGTACTTC	TRBD1	TRBV30	NA	TRBJ2-7
CASSLGGTSGGLDEQYF	TGTGCCAGCAGCCTGGGCGGGACTAGCGGGGGCCTCGACGAGCAGTACTTC	TRBD2	TRBV9	NA	TRBJ2-7
CASSLEGQGADGYTF	TGTGCCAGCAGTCTCGAAGGACAGGGGGCGGATGGCTACACCTTC	TRBD1	TRBV6-6	NA	TRBJ1-2
CASSLSNEQYF	TGTGCCAGCAGCTTATCAAACGAGCAGTACTTC	NA	TRBV13	NA	TRBJ2-7
CASSSGQSGDTIYF	TGTGCCAGCAGCTCGGGACAGAGTGGGGACACCATATATTTT	TRBD1	TRBV9	NA	TRBJ1-3
CASSQERRMAFF	TGTGCCAGCAGCCAAGAGAGGCGTATGGCTTTCTTT	NA	TRBV14	NA	TRBJ1-1
CASSYRVSYEQYF	TGTGCCAGCAGTTACAGAGTCTCCTACGAGCAGTACTTC	NA	TRBV6-6	NA	TRBJ2-7
CASSKDRVRDRAALSSYEQYF	TGTGCCAGCAGCAAAGACCGCGTCCGGGACAGGGCCGCCCTCAGCTCCTACGAGCAGTACTTC	NA	TRBV21-1	NA	TRBJ2-7